This TCR beta chain was found in a study of blood T cell repertoires in COVID-19. Looking at the study overall: Donors in the United States, Italy and Spain gave samples during acute or convalescent COVID-19.

Original handling: Reference gene primer amplification gave estimated nucleated cell counts. Sequencing was performed with immunoSEQ multiplex PCR; in TCRdb, only in-frame clones are kept and a portion is missing. V, J and clone size reflect that table, while D and trimming were determined from the DNA. The table shows about 70,000 clones, with over 70% occurring only once. The CDR3 extends over 14 amino acids. Sequences were obtained from peripheral blood. This clonotype originated in an older man who had recovered from COVID-19. The chain carries TRBV21-1 and TRBJ2-7; the D call of TRBD2 is as the table states it, not checked on the DNA. TRBV21-1 is an annotated pseudogene. The CDR3 protein is CASSKSRDYDEQYF. The DNA for the CDR3 is TGTGCCAGCAGCAAATCCAGGGACTATGACGAGCAGTACTTC.